This TCR beta chain was obtained from a study of blood T cell repertoires in COVID-19. Study information: Researchers got acute and convalescent COVID-19 samples from the United States, Italy and Spain. Sample material is recorded as cDNA or gDNA derived from T cells, B-cell-depleted T cells, or PBMCs.

In the original analysis: It was from reference gene primer amplification that nucleated cell counts were estimated. Produced via immunoSEQ multiplex PCR; TCRdb's table is partial and in-frame only. V and J calls plus clone size are reproduced from that table; the DNA served to infer D and trimming. The sample has some 70,000 clones, 86% seen once. Germline V gene data show CDR1 as LGHDT and CDR2 as YNNKEL (reference sequence). The CDR3 sequence is 14 residues long. The V and J ends lost 8 bases and 4 bases, in that order; junction bases with no gene match: 6. The clonotype comes from a man aged 25-45 years with acute or convalescent COVID-19. The chain carries TRBV3-1 (or the pseudogene TRBV3-2) and TRBJ2-2; 8 nucleotides agree with TRBD1. Sequenced input: peripheral blood. CDR3 bases: TGTGCCAGCCGCGGACAGGGTGGCACCGGGGAGCTGTTTTTT. Translated, it gives CASRGQGGTGELFF.